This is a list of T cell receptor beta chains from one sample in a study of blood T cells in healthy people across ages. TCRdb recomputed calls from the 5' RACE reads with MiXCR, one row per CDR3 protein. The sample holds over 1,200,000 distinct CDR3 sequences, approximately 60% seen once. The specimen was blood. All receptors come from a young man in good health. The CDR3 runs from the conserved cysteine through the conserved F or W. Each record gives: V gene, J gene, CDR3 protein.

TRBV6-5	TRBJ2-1	CASSSNHDFYNEQFF
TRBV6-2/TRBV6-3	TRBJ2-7	CASSSRTGGSYEQYF
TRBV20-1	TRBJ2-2	CSAPARRANTGELFF
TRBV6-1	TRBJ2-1	CASSGASSGDYNEQFF
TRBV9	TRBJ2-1	CASSAQGSYNEQFF
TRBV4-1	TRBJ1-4	CASSPQVTTNEKLFF
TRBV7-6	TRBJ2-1	CASSLVPSGGLYNEQFF
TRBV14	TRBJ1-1	CASSQEGMSENTEAFF
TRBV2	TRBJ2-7	CASSYTRNEQYF
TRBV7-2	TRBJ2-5	CASRQRTSLETQYF
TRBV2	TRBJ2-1	CASSEVRGPYNEQFF
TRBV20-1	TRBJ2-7	CSARAGEWSYNEQYF
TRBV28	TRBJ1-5	CASSLNAPGGDQPQHF
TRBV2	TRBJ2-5	CASSDAGVGETQYF
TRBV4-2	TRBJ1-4	CASSQDPEGATNEKLFF
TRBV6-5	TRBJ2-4	CASRRTSGGGNIQYF
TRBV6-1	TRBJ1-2	CASSVGDGYTF
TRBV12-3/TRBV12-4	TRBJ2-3	CASSLRPTPVDTQYF
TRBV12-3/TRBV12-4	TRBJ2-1	CASSHREVGNEQFF